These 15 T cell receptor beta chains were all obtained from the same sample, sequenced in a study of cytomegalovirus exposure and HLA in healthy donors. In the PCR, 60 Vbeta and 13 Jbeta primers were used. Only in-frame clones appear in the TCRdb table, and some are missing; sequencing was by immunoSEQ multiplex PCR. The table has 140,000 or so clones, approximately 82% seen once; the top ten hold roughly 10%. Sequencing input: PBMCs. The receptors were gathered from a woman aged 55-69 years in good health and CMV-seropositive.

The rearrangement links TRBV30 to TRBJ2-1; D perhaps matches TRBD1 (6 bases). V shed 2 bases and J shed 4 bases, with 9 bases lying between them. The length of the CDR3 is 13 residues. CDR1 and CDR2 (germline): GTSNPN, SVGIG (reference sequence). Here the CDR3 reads CAWSTRGYNEQFF. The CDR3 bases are TGTGCCTGGAGTACTAGGGGGTACAATGAGCAGTTCTTC.

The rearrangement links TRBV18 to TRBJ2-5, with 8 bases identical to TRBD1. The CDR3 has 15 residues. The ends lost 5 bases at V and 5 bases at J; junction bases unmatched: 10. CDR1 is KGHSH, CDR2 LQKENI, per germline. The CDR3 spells CASSTGQGGRETQYF. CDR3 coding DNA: TGTGCCAGCTCAACTGGACAGGGCGGCAGGGAGACCCAGTACTTC.

The CDR3 nucleotides read TGTGCCAGCAGTTTATTGGTCCCTAGGGAGCAGTACTTC. Its protein product is CASSLLVPREQYF. The chain joins TRBV28 to TRBJ2-7; D remains ambiguous. In germline, CDR1 is MDHEN, CDR2 SYDVKM. This CDR3 spans 13 amino acids. The V and J ends lost 1 base and 7 bases respectively, with 11 bases between them.

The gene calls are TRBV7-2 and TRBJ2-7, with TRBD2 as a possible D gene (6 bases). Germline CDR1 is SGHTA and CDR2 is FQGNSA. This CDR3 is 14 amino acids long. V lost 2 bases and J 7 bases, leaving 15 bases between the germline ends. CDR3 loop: CASSLLGLQKEQYF. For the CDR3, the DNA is TGTGCCAGCAGCTTACTGGGACTCCAAAAGGAGCAGTACTTC.

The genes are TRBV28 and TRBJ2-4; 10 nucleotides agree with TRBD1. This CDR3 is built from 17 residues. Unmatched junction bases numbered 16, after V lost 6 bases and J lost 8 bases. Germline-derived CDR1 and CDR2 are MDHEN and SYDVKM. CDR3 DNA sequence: TGTGCCAGCAGCCGAACCCCGGGGACAGGGGCCTGGGACATTCAGTACTTC. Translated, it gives CASSRTPGTGAWDIQYF.

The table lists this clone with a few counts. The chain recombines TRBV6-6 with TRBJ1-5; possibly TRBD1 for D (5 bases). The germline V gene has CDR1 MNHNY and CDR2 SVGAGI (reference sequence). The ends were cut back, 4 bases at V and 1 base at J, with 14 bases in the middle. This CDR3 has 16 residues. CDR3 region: CASSSNQGSSNQPQHF. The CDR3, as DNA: TGTGCCAGCAGTTCGAACCAGGGTTCCAGCAATCAGCCCCAGCATTTT.

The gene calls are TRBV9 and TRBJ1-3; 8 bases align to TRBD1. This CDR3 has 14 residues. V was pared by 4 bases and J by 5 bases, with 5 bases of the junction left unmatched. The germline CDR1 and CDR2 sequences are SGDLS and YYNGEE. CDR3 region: CASSSRTGRNTIYF. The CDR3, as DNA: TGTGCCAGCAGCTCCCGGACAGGGAGAAACACCATATATTTT.

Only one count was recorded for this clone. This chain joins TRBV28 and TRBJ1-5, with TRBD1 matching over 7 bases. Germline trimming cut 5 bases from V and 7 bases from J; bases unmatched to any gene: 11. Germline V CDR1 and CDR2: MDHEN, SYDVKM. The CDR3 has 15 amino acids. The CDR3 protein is CASSQGQQSYQPQHF. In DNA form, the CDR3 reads TGTGCCAGCAGTCAGGGACAGCAATCTTACCAGCCCCAGCATTTT.

The chain's CDR3 is CASRERGWSNQPQHF. CDR3 DNA sequence: TGTGCCAGCAGGGAACGGGGGTGGAGCAATCAGCCCCAGCATTTT. This rearrangement joins TRBV6-5 to TRBJ1-5, with D possibly TRBD1 on 5 matching bases. Germline V gene lookup returns CDR1 MNHEY and CDR2 SVGAGI. The CDR3 has 15 residues. Between the trimmed V and J ends, which lost 6 bases and 1 base, there was a span of 13 bases.

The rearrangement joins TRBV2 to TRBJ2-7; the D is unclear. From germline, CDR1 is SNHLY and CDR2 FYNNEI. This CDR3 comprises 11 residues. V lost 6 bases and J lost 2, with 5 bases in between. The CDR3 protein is CASSPTYEQYF. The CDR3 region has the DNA TGTGCCAGCAGCCCCACCTACGAGCAGTACTTC.

The CDR3 reads CASSQEKSGGTEAFF. The CDR3, as DNA: TGCGCCAGCAGCCAAGAGAAGAGCGGGGGCACTGAAGCTTTCTTT. The V gene is TRBV4-3, the J gene TRBJ1-1; D may be TRBD1 (5 bases). CDR1 and CDR2 (germline): LGHNA, YSLEER. V shed 0 bases and J shed 4 bases, with 12 bases lying between them. This CDR3 has 15 residues.

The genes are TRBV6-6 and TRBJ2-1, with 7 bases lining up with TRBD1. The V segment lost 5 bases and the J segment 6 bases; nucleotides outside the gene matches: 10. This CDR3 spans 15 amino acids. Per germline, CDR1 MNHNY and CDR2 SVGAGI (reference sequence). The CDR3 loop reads CASSAATGTVNEQFF. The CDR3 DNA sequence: TGTGCCAGCAGTGCCGCTACTGGGACAGTCAATGAGCAGTTCTTC.

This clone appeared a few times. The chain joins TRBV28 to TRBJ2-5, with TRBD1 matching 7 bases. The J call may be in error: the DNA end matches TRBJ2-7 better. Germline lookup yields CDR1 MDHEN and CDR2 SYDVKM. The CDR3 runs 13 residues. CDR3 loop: CASSRQGYYEQYF. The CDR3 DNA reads TGTGCCAGCAGTCGACAGGGTTACTACGAGCAGTACTTC.

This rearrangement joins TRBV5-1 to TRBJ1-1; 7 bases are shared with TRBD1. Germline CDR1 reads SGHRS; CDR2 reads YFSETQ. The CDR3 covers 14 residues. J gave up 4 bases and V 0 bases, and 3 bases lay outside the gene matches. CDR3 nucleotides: TGCGCCAGCAGCTTGGAGGCAGGGGGCACTGAAGCTTTCTTT. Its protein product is CASSLEAGGTEAFF.

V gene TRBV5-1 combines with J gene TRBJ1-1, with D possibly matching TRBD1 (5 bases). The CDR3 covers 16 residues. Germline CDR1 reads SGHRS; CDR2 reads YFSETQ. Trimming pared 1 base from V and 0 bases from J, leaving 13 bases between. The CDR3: CASSLLGGGMNTEAFF. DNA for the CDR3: TGCGCCAGCAGCTTGTTGGGGGGTGGTATGAACACTGAAGCTTTCTTT. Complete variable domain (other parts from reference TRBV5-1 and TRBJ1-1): KAGVTQTPRYLIKTRGQQVTLSCSPISGHRSVSWYQQTPGQGLQFLFEYFSETQRNKGNFPGRFSGRQFSNSRSEMNVSTLELGDSALYLCASSLLGGGMNTEAFFGQGTRLTVV.